This paragraph reports one T cell receptor (beta chain). Its target is not known. This record comes from a study of T-cell memory formation after mild COVID-19. Study at large: Largely, the TCR clusters proved donor specific.

V lost 3 bases and J lost 4, with 11 bases in between. The germline V gene has CDR1 SGDLS and CDR2 YYNGEE. This CDR3 has 15 residues. Study conclusions and caveats: Day 15 to 85 contracting clones showed balanced CD4/CD8; later expanders leaned CD4+. Of the contracting clones, CD4+ ones lay mainly in CM and EM, and CD8+ ones in EMRA.

Barcoded TCR alpha and TCR beta cDNA libraries with UMIs came from 5'RACE using constant-segment primers. TCRdb re-called the 5' RACE reads with MiXCR, one entry per CDR3 protein. The sample carries about 560,000 distinct CDR3 sequences, roughly a sixth recorded once. Specimen: PBMCs or a T cell subset sorted from them (not recorded which). The TCR comes from an adult woman who had mild COVID-19 (a few samples of this study predate the infection). Cell type and time point are not known. The chain carries TRBV9 and TRBJ1-6, with D tentatively TRBD1 (6 bases). This CDR3 is CASSARDTYNSPLHF. In nucleotides, the CDR3 is TGTGCCAGCAGCGCCCGGGACACTTATAATTCACCCCTCCACTTT.